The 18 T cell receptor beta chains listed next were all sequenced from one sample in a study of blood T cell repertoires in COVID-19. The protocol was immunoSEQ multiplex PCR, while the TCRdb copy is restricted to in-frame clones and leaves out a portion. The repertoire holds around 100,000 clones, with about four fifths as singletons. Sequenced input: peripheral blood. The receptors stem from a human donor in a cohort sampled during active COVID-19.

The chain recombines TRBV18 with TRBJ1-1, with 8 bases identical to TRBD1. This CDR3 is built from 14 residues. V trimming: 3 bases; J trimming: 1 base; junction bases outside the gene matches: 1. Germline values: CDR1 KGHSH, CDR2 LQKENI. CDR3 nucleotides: TGTGCCAGCTCACCCGGACAGGGGAACACTGAAGCTTTCTTT. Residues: CASSPGQGNTEAFF.

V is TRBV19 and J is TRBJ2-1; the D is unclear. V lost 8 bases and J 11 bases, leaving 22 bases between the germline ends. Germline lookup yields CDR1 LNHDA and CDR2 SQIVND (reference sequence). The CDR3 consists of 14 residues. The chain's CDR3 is CASSNIGQAIQQFF. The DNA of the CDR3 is TGTGCCAGTTCAAACATAGGCCAGGCCATACAGCAGTTCTTC.

CDR3 loop: CASNDRGDTYEQYF. DNA for the CDR3: TGCGCCAGCAACGACAGGGGCGATACCTACGAGCAGTACTTC. This chain joins TRBV10-1 and TRBJ2-7, with TRBD1 identical over 8 bases. The CDR3 consists of 14 residues. Germline V gene data show CDR1 as WNHNN and CDR2 as SYGVQD (reference sequence). J lost 2 bases, V lost 7 bases, and 7 bases had no gene match.

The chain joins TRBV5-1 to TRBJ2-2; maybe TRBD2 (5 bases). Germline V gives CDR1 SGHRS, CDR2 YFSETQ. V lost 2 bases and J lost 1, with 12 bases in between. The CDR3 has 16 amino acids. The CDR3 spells CASSFRRTVNTGELFF. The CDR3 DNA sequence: TGCGCCAGCAGCTTCCGGCGGACTGTGAACACCGGGGAGCTGTTTTTT.

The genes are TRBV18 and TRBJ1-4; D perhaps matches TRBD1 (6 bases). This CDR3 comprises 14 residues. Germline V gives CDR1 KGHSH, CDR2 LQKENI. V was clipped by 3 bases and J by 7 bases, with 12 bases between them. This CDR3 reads CASSPTGLGEKLFF. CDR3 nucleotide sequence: TGTGCCAGCTCACCTACAGGGCTAGGTGAAAAACTGTTTTTT.

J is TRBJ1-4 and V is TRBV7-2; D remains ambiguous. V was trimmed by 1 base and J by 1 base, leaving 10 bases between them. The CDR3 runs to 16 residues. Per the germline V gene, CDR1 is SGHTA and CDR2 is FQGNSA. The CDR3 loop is CASSLGGYGTNEKLFF. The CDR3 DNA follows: TGTGCCAGCAGCTTAGGAGGGTACGGAACTAATGAAAAACTGTTTTTT.

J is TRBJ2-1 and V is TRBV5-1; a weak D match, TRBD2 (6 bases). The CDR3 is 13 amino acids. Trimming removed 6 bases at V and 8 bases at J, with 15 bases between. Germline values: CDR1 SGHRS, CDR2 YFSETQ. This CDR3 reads CASTPPGVDEQFF. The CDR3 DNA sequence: TGCGCCAGCACCCCACCGGGGGTGGATGAGCAGTTCTTC.

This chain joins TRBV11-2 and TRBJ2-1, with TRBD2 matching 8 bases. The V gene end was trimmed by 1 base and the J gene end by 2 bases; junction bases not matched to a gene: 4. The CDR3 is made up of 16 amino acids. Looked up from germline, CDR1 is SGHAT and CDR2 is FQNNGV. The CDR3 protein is CASSLGGGRPYNEQFF. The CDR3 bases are TGTGCCAGCAGCTTAGGGGGCGGGAGGCCCTACAATGAGCAGTTCTTC. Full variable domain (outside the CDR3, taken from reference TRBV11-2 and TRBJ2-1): EAGVAQSPRYKIIEKRQSVAFWCNPISGHATLYWYQQILGQGPKLLIQFQNNGVVDDSQLPKDRFSAERLKGVDSTLKIQPAKLEDSAVYLCASSLGGGRPYNEQFFGPGTRLTVL.

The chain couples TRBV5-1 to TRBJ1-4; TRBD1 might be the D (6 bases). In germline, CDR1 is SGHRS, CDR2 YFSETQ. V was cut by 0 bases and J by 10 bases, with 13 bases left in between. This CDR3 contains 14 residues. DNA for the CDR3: TGCGCCAGCAGCTTGGGACAGGCAGTCGGAAAACTGTTTTTT. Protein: CASSLGQAVGKLFF. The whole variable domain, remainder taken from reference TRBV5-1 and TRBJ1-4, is KAGVTQTPRYLIKTRGQQVTLSCSPISGHRSVSWYQQTPGQGLQFLFEYFSETQRNKGNFPGRFSGRQFSNSRSEMNVSTLELGDSALYLCASSLGQAVGKLFFGSGTQLSVL.

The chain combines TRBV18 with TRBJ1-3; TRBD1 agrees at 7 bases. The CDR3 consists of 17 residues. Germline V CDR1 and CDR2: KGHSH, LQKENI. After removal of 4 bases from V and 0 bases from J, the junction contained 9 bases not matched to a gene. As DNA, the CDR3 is TGTGCCAGCTCACTCCGGGACAGTCTGATCTCTGGAAACACCATATATTTT. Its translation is CASSLRDSLISGNTIYF.

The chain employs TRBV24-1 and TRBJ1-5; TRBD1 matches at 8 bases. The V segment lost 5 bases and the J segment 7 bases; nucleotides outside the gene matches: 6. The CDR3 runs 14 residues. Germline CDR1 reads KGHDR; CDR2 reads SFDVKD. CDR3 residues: CATSAAGGDQPQHF. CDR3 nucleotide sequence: TGTGCCACCAGTGCGGCAGGGGGCGACCAGCCCCAGCATTTT.

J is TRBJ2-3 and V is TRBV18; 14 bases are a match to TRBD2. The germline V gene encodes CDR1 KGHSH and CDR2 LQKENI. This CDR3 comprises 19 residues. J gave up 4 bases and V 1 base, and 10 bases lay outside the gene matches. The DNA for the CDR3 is TGTGCCAGCTCACCACTTGCCGGGACTAGCGGGAGAGTAGCAGATACGCAGTATTTT. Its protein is CASSPLAGTSGRVADTQYF.

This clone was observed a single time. CDR3: CASGQGYNEQFF. In DNA form, the CDR3 reads TGTGCCAGCGGACAGGGGTACAATGAGCAGTTCTTC. This chain links TRBV28 with TRBJ2-1; 9 bases line up with TRBD1. V lost 8 bases to trimming and J lost 4 bases; unmatched junction nucleotides: 0. The CDR3 covers 12 residues. Per germline, CDR1 MDHEN and CDR2 SYDVKM.

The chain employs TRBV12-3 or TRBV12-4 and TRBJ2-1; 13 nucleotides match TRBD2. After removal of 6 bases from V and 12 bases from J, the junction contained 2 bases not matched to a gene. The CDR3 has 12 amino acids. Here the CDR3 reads CASSRTSGRQFF. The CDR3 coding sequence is TGTGCCAGCAGCCGGACTAGCGGGAGGCAGTTCTTC.

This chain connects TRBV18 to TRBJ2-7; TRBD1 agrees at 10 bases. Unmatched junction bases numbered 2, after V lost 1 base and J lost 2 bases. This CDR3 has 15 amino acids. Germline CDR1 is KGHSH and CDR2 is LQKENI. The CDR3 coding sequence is TGTGCCAGCTCACCACAGACAGGGGGCCCCTACGAGCAGTACTTC. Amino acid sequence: CASSPQTGGPYEQYF. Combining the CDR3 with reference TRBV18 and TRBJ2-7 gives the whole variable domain NAGVMQNPRHLVRRRGQEARLRCSPMKGHSHVYWYRQLPEEGLKFMVYLQKENIIDESGMPKERFSAEFPKEGPSILRIQQVVRGDSAAYFCASSPQTGGPYEQYFGPGTRLTVT.

The DNA of the CDR3 is TGTGCCAGCAGTTACTTAGATGGGACAGGGGATGGTAGCTATGGCTACACCTTC. Its protein product is CASSYLDGTGDGSYGYTF. The genes are TRBV27 and TRBJ1-2; 10 bases map to TRBD1. This CDR3 has 18 amino acids. The germline V gene has CDR1 MNHEY and CDR2 SMNVEV (reference sequence). V lost 4 bases, J lost 4 bases, and 15 bases stayed unmatched.

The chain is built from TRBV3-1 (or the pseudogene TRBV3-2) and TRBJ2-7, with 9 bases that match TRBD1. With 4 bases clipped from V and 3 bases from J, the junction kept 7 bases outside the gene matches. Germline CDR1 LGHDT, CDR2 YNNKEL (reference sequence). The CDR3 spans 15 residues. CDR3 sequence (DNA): TGTGCCAGCAGCCTCAGACCGGGACAGGGCTACGAGCAGTACTTC. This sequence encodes CASSLRPGQGYEQYF.

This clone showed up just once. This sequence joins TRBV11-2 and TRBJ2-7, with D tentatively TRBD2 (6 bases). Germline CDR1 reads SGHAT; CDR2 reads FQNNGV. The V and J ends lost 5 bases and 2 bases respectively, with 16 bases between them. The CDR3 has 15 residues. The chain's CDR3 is CASSPFRGSAYEQYF. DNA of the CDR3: TGTGCCAGCAGCCCGTTTCGGGGGAGCGCCTACGAGCAGTACTTC. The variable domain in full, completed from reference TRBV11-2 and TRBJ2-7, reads EAGVAQSPRYKIIEKRQSVAFWCNPISGHATLYWYQQILGQGPKLLIQFQNNGVVDDSQLPKDRFSAERLKGVDSTLKIQPAKLEDSAVYLCASSPFRGSAYEQYFGPGTRLTVT.